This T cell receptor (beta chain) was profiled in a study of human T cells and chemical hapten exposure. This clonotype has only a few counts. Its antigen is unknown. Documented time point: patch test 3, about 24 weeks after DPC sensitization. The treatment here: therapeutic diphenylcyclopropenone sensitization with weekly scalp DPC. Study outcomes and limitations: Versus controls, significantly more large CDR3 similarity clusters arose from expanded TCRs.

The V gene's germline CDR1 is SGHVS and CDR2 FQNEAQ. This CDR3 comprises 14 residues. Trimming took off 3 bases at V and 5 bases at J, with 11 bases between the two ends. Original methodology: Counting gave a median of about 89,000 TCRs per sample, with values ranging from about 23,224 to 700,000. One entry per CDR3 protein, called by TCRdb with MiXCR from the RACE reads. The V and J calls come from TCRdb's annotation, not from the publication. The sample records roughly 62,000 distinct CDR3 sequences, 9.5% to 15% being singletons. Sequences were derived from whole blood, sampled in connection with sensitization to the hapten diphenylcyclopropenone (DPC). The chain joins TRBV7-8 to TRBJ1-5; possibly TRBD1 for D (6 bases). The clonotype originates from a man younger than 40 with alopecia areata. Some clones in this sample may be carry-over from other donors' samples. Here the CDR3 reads CASSFRAGDQPQHF. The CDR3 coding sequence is TGTGCCAGCAGCTTTAGGGCAGGGGATCAGCCCCAGCATTTT.